The 24 T cell receptor beta chains below all came from one sample that was sequenced in a study of blood T cell repertoires in COVID-19. Method: immunoSEQ multiplex PCR; TCRdb's copy keeps in-frame clones and lacks some. This table has about 110,000 clones, over 80% appearing once. Specimen: peripheral blood. Source of these receptors: a woman aged 65 to 85 with acute or convalescent COVID-19.

This clone is a singleton in its sample. This chain joins TRBV5-1 and TRBJ1-1, with a tentative D call TRBD1 (6 bases). Germline loops: CDR1 SGHRS, CDR2 YFSETQ. V was shortened by 6 bases and J by 3 bases, with 18 bases between the two germline ends. The CDR3 sequence is 15 residues long. The CDR3 spells CASTVRGGGDTEAFF. The DNA for the CDR3 is TGCGCCAGCACAGTCAGGGGTGGTGGCGACACTGAAGCTTTCTTT.

Written as DNA, the CDR3 is TGTGCCAGCAGATCGGGGTCCGGGACAGGGGAGGAAAAACTGTTTTTT. Its translation: CASRSGSGTGEEKLFF. V and J are TRBV28 and TRBJ1-4; 10 bases are a match to TRBD1. V trimming: 6 bases; J trimming: 8 bases; junction bases outside the gene matches: 12. Germline assignment: CDR1 MDHEN and CDR2 SYDVKM. The CDR3 has 16 residues.

The V call is TRBV6-5, the J call TRBJ1-5; 7 nucleotides align to TRBD1. The V gene end was trimmed by 2 bases and the J gene end by 5 bases; junction bases not matched to a gene: 3. The CDR3 length is 14 residues. The germline V gene has CDR1 MNHEY and CDR2 SVGAGI. CDR3 amino acids: CASSYKGAYQPQHF. CDR3 sequence (DNA): TGTGCCAGCAGTTACAAGGGGGCGTATCAGCCCCAGCATTTT.

This sequence joins TRBV5-1 and TRBJ1-5, with 8 bases fitting TRBD1. The CDR3 is 15 residues long. CDR1 is SGHRS, CDR2 YFSETQ, per germline. V trimming: 4 bases; J trimming: 2 bases; junction bases outside the gene matches: 5. In DNA, the CDR3 is TGCGCCAGCAGCCCCTGGACAGGGCGCAATCAGCCCCAGCATTTT. Its translation: CASSPWTGRNQPQHF.

This clone appeared once. Different DNA sequences within this sample yield the same CDR3. CDR3 in amino acids: CASSLQGNSNQPQHF. The CDR3 DNA is TGTGCCAGCAGCCTCCAGGGTAATAGCAATCAGCCCCAGCATTTT. This sequence joins TRBV6-5 and TRBJ1-5; a possible D gene is TRBD1 (5 bases). V was cut by 6 bases and J by 0 bases, with 12 bases left in between. Germline CDR1 MNHEY, CDR2 SVGAGI. The CDR3 is 15 residues long.

This clone has just one count. V gene TRBV7-2 combines with J gene TRBJ2-7; TRBD1 matches at 9 bases. Germline V gene sequence: CDR1 SGHTA, CDR2 FQGNSA. Germline trimming cut 5 bases from V and 4 bases from J; bases unmatched to any gene: 9. This CDR3 region has 15 residues. This CDR3 reads CASSAMTGGSYEQYV. In DNA, the CDR3 is TGTGCCAGCAGCGCTATGACAGGGGGGTCATACGAGCAGTACGTC.

The chain has TRBV7-2 and TRBJ2-3; TRBD2 is a possible D gene (5 bases). The CDR3 is 15 residues long. Germline V gene lookup returns CDR1 SGHTA and CDR2 FQGNSA. V lost 5 bases and J lost 5, with 17 bases in between. The chain's CDR3 is CASSPLWLAGDTQYF. CDR3 nucleotides: TGTGCCAGCAGCCCTCTATGGCTAGCCGGAGATACGCAGTATTTT. Variable domain in full (rest from reference TRBV7-2 and TRBJ2-3): GAGVSQSPSNKVTEKGKDVELRCDPISGHTALYWYRQSLGQGLEFLIYFQGNSAPDKSGLPSDRFSAERTGGSVSTLTIQRTQQEDSAVYLCASSPLWLAGDTQYFGPGTRLTVL.

The sample holds a few counts of this clone. The chain uses TRBV27 and TRBJ1-1; TRBD1 is a possible D gene (6 bases). With 5 bases removed from V and 1 base from J, the gap between germline ends came to 17 bases. This CDR3 region has 16 residues. The V gene's germline CDR1 is MNHEY and CDR2 SMNVEV (reference sequence). In DNA form, the CDR3 reads TGTGCCAGCAGTGGAACGGGACAAGGTGAGAACACTGAAGCTTTCTTT. Translation gives CASSGTGQGENTEAFF.

The rearrangement links TRBV28 to TRBJ2-1, with 12 bases aligning to TRBD2. CDR3 size: 18 residues. V shed 7 bases, J shed 7 bases, and the junction held 17 bases outside the gene matches. From germline, CDR1 is MDHEN and CDR2 SYDVKM. The CDR3 DNA reads as TGTGCCAGCACCCTGGGGCTAGCGGGAGGGTCACGAAGGAATGAGCAGTTCTTC. Translation: CASTLGLAGGSRRNEQFF.

V usage is TRBV7-2 and J usage is TRBJ2-5, with D maybe TRBD1 (5 bases). Germline CDR1 SGHTA, CDR2 FQGNSA. V lost 3 bases to trimming and J lost 1 base, with 9 bases between them. This CDR3 has 14 residues. The CDR3 nucleotides are TGTGCCAGCAGCTTCGTCACAGGCCAAGAGACCCAGTACTTC. Amino acid sequence: CASSFVTGQETQYF.

The chain couples TRBV3-1 (or the pseudogene TRBV3-2) to TRBJ1-1; a weak D match, TRBD1 (6 bases). The CDR3 has 13 amino acids. The germline V gene has CDR1 LGHDT and CDR2 YNNKEL (reference sequence). The ends were cut back, 0 bases at V and 7 bases at J, with 9 bases in the middle. The chain's CDR3 is CASSQEPRGEAFF. The CDR3 coding sequence is TGTGCCAGCAGCCAAGAACCCAGGGGTGAAGCTTTCTTT.

The V and J genes are TRBV3-1 (or the pseudogene TRBV3-2) and TRBJ1-4; D ambiguous. Trimming left V 6 bases short and J 8 bases short, with 16 bases between. The CDR3 loop spans 14 amino acids. Germline CDR1 LGHDT, CDR2 YNNKEL (reference sequence). CDR3 DNA sequence: TGTGCCAGCAGTCAGGTGGGAGTTGGAGAAAAACTGTTTTTT. Translating it yields CASSQVGVGEKLFF.

This clone appeared a single time. V is TRBV28 and J is TRBJ1-2; D ambiguous. Trimming left V 4 bases short and J 4 bases short, with 4 bases between. The CDR3 covers 11 residues. In germline, CDR1 is MDHEN, CDR2 SYDVKM. The CDR3 DNA sequence: TGTGCCAGCAGTTCCCTCTATGGCTACACCTTC. Amino acid sequence: CASSSLYGYTF.

The chain is built from TRBV5-4 and TRBJ2-5; D is possibly TRBD2 (6 bases). Germline loops: CDR1 SGHNT, CDR2 YYREEE (reference sequence). The V gene lost 0 bases and the J gene lost 3 bases, with 12 bases spanning the gap. The CDR3 consists of 15 residues. The CDR3 DNA is TGTGCCAGCAGCTTGGGTGGGGCTAGCGAAGAGACCCAGTACTTC. Translated, it gives CASSLGGASEETQYF.

The chain is built from TRBV10-3 and TRBJ1-1; D is perhaps TRBD1 (5 bases). The CDR3 is made up of 12 amino acids. Trimming stripped 9 bases from V and 8 bases from J, with 16 bases between. CDR1 is ENHRY, CDR2 SYGVKD, per germline. CDR3 sequence reads: CAITSGGTEAFF. The DNA for the CDR3 is TGTGCCATAACGTCCGGGGGTACCGAAGCTTTCTTT.

The chain recombines TRBV7-2 with TRBJ2-3; TRBD2 aligns across 13 bases. CDR1 and CDR2 from the germline V gene are SGHTA and FQGNSA. J lost 4 bases, V lost 5 bases, and 9 bases had no gene match. This CDR3 is built from 17 residues. CDR3 residues: CASSLGTSGVPADTQYF. In nucleotides, the CDR3 is TGTGCCAGCAGCCTTGGGACTAGCGGGGTCCCCGCAGATACGCAGTATTTT. The full variable domain, in which reference TRBV7-2 and TRBJ2-3 provide the parts outside the CDR3, is GAGVSQSPSNKVTEKGKDVELRCDPISGHTALYWYRQSLGQGLEFLIYFQGNSAPDKSGLPSDRFSAERTGGSVSTLTIQRTQQEDSAVYLCASSLGTSGVPADTQYFGPGTRLTVL.

This chain joins TRBV29-1 and TRBJ2-1, with D unclear. In germline, CDR1 is SQVTM, CDR2 ANQGSEA. This CDR3 contains 11 residues. Between the trimmed V and J ends, which lost 4 bases and 8 bases, there was a span of 9 bases. The CDR3 DNA reads as TGCAGCGTTGGAATTCGCGATGAGCAGTTCTTC. Translated, it gives CSVGIRDEQFF.

The CDR3 sequence: CASSEAPGGFGELFF. In DNA form, the CDR3 reads TGTGCCAGCAGTGAAGCGCCAGGGGGCTTCGGGGAGCTGTTTTTT. The chain employs TRBV2 and TRBJ2-2; 8 bases fit TRBD1. Germline CDR1 and CDR2: SNHLY and FYNNEI. The CDR3 spans 15 residues. The V segment lost 0 bases and the J segment 7 bases; nucleotides outside the gene matches: 4.

The chain recombines TRBV10-2 with TRBJ1-2, with TRBD1 matching 9 bases. V lost 3 bases to trimming and J lost 4 bases; unmatched junction nucleotides: 6. The germline V gene encodes CDR1 WSHSY and CDR2 SAAADI. The length of the CDR3 is 15 residues. The CDR3 sequence: CASSERGQGFYGYTF. The CDR3 DNA reads TGCGCCAGCAGTGAAAGAGGACAGGGGTTCTATGGCTACACCTTC.

This chain connects TRBV6-5 to TRBJ1-5; maybe TRBD1 (6 bases). The CDR3 loop spans 14 amino acids. V was trimmed by 7 bases and J by 4 bases, leaving 14 bases between them. CDR1 is MNHEY, CDR2 SVGAGI, per germline. The CDR3, as DNA: TGTGCCAGCACCCCGGGACAAGGAAATCAGCCCCAGCATTTT. Its protein product is CASTPGQGNQPQHF.

The V and J genes are TRBV28 and TRBJ1-5, with D maybe TRBD1 (5 bases). Germline values: CDR1 MDHEN, CDR2 SYDVKM. V lost 2 bases to trimming and J lost 5 bases, with 10 bases between them. The CDR3 has 14 amino acids. In DNA, the CDR3 is TGTGCCAGCAGTTTAGGGCCAGGGCATCAGCCCCAGCATTTT. Amino acids: CASSLGPGHQPQHF.

The sample holds one count of this clone. The V and J genes are TRBV7-9 and TRBJ2-5; 8 bases fit TRBD1. Germline V gene data show CDR1 as SEHNR and CDR2 as FQNEAQ (reference sequence). The trim removed 4 bases at V and 4 bases at J, leaving 14 bases unmatched. There are 17 residues in the CDR3. CDR3 nucleotides: TGTGCCAGCAGCTCTACGACAGGGGTGGGCACCCGAGAGACCCAGTACTTC. This sequence encodes CASSSTTGVGTRETQYF.

This rearrangement joins TRBV11-2 to TRBJ2-1; 12 nucleotides align to TRBD1. This CDR3 comprises 17 residues. The germline V gene has CDR1 SGHAT and CDR2 FQNNGV. V shed 3 bases, J shed 6 bases, and the junction held 9 bases outside the gene matches. In DNA form, the CDR3 reads TGTGCCAGCAGCTTCCATAAAGCGGGACAGGGGGCCAATGAGCAGTTCTTC. This codes for CASSFHKAGQGANEQFF.

This clone was seen more than once but under ten times. V gene TRBV6-2 or TRBV6-3 combines with J gene TRBJ1-2, with TRBD1 matching over 7 bases. CDR1 MNHEY and CDR2 SVGEGT come from the germline V gene. The CDR3 totals 14 residues. The J segment lost 4 bases and the V segment lost 0 bases, leaving 2 bases of the junction unmatched. Written as DNA, the CDR3 is TGTGCCAGCAGTTACTCCGACAGGGTCTATGGCTACACCTTC. It translates to CASSYSDRVYGYTF.